These 29 T cell receptor beta chains share one sample of origin, sequenced in a study of T cell repertoires in cytomegalovirus infection. Using its own MiXCR run on the reads, TCRdb lists one record per CDR3 protein. The sample yields around 540,000 distinct CDR3 sequences, about 33% seen once. For these TCRs, the target antigens are not known. The specimen was cultured PBMCs, collected from culture after CMV antigen stimulation. These receptors were collected from a human donor in good health (CMV status not recorded). Some clones in this sample may be carry-over from other donors' samples.

This clonotype was seen more than once but under ten times. The V and J genes are TRBV7-9 and TRBJ1-2; no clear D gene. CDR1 and CDR2 (germline): SEHNR, FQNEAQ (reference sequence). This CDR3 contains 14 residues. V dropped 5 bases and J dropped 8 bases, with 18 bases sitting between them. CDR3 sequence reads: CASSIGGVPGGYTF. The CDR3, as DNA: TGTGCCAGCAGCATCGGTGGGGTCCCGGGAGGCTACACCTTC.

The chain combines TRBV11-2 with TRBJ1-2; 9 bases map to TRBD1. The CDR3 sequence is 16 residues long. Germline V gives CDR1 SGHAT, CDR2 FQNNGV. V dropped 7 bases and J dropped 5; count of bases not matched to a gene: 14. The CDR3 DNA reads as TGTGCCAGCAACCCAACCCGGGACAGGGTGGGGTATGGCTACACCTTC. Encoded protein: CASNPTRDRVGYGYTF.

The chain is built from TRBV19 and TRBJ2-1; 12 positions agree with TRBD2. Looked up from germline, CDR1 is LNHDA and CDR2 is SQIVND (reference sequence). The CDR3 loop spans 18 amino acids. The V and J ends lost 5 bases and 6 bases, in that order; junction bases with no gene match: 14. For the CDR3, the DNA is TGTGCCAGTAGTCCGGGGGCGGCTAGCGGGAGGGAAGTCAATGAGCAGTTCTTC. This gives the protein CASSPGAASGREVNEQFF.

The table lists this clonotype with a few counts. Here the CDR3 reads CASSESLAGAYNEQFF. The CDR3 DNA follows: TGTGCCAGCAGTGAGAGCCTAGCGGGAGCCTACAATGAGCAGTTCTTC. The chain combines TRBV25-1 with TRBJ2-1, with 10 bases fitting TRBD2. The CDR3 contains 16 residues. Germline CDR1 MGHDK, CDR2 SYGVNS. Trimming removed 3 bases from V and 2 bases from J; junction bases left unmatched: 4.

This clonotype was detected a few times. The chain links TRBV6-1 to TRBJ2-2; weak D call: TRBD1 (8 bases). V was trimmed by 2 bases and J by 5 bases, leaving 18 bases between them. There are 17 residues in the CDR3. Germline-derived CDR1 and CDR2 are MNHNS and SASEGT. CDR3 in DNA: TGTGCCAGCAGTGAAACTAAACAGGGGGGGAGGACCGGGGAGCTGTTTTTT. Amino acid sequence: CASSETKQGGRTGELFF.

The J gene is TRBJ2-3, the V gene TRBV6-2 or TRBV6-3, with D hard to call. This CDR3 is built from 14 residues. The V and J ends lost 7 bases and 1 base respectively, with 12 bases between them. Germline lookup yields CDR1 MNHEY and CDR2 SVGEGT. CDR3 bases: TGTGCCAGCACTAGGAATTTTGGCACAGATACGCAGTATTTT. It encodes CASTRNFGTDTQYF.

This clonotype has just one count. The chain has TRBV12-5 and TRBJ2-4; no firm D call. The CDR3 loop spans 16 amino acids. The germline V gene has CDR1 LGHNT and CDR2 FRNRAP. Trimming pared 0 bases from V and 0 bases from J, leaving 9 bases between. In nucleotides, the CDR3 is TGTGCTAGTGGTTTGGTAGTGTCTATAGCCAAAAACATTCAGTACTTC. Its protein product is CASGLVVSIAKNIQYF. Complete variable domain (other parts from reference TRBV12-5 and TRBJ2-4): DARVTQTPRHKVTEMGQEVTMRCQPILGHNTVFWYRQTMMQGLELLAYFRNRAPLDDSGMPKDRFSAEMPDATLATLKIQPSEPRDSAVYFCASGLVVSIAKNIQYFGAGTRLSVL.

The chain links TRBV20-1 to TRBJ2-3; tentative D call: TRBD1 (6 bases). This CDR3 spans 11 amino acids. Deletions cut 6 bases from V and 5 bases from J, with 9 bases between. From germline, CDR1 is DFQATT and CDR2 SNEGSKA (reference sequence). The DNA for the CDR3 is TGCAGTGCGGTCAGGGGAGATACGCAGTATTTT. It yields the protein CSAVRGDTQYF.

A few counts support this clonotype. The V gene is TRBV11-2, the J gene TRBJ2-1; D call uncertain. Germline V gives CDR1 SGHAT, CDR2 FQNNGV. Trimming removed 1 base from V and 3 bases from J, with 10 bases in between. The CDR3 length is 15 residues. Here the CDR3 reads CASSLAPPIYNEQFF. In DNA form, the CDR3 reads TGTGCCAGCAGCTTAGCCCCCCCGATCTACAATGAGCAGTTCTTC.

V is TRBV6-1 and J is TRBJ1-5; 7 nucleotides align to TRBD1. Per the germline V gene, CDR1 is MNHNS and CDR2 is SASEGT. V was pared by 8 bases and J by 3 bases, with 13 bases of the junction left unmatched. The CDR3 has 16 residues. The CDR3 region has the DNA TGTGCCAGCGGATTAGGGACAGCGCGCCTCAATCAGCCCCAGCATTTT. It yields the protein CASGLGTARLNQPQHF.

The chain combines TRBV15 with TRBJ1-3; D not certain. Germline V gene lookup returns CDR1 LNHNV and CDR2 YYDKDF (reference sequence). The ends were cut back, 3 bases at V and 0 bases at J, with 9 bases in the middle. This CDR3 contains 15 residues. CDR3 region: CATSSSRVSGNTIYF. The CDR3 region has the DNA TGTGCCACCAGCAGTTCGAGGGTCTCTGGAAACACCATATATTTT.

The rearrangement uses TRBV5-4 and TRBJ2-3; TRBD1 matches 7 bases. The CDR3 runs 16 residues. The germline CDR1 and CDR2 sequences are SGHNT and YYREEE (reference sequence). Trimming removed 4 bases from V and 5 bases from J; junction bases left unmatched: 13. This CDR3 reads CASSRGQPFRVDTQYF. The CDR3 DNA follows: TGTGCCAGCAGCCGGGGACAGCCCTTTCGCGTAGATACGCAGTATTTT.

The chain employs TRBV10-3 and TRBJ1-1; TRBD1 might be the D (6 bases). This CDR3 region has 15 residues. The V end was cut by 5 bases, the J end by 1 base, with 14 bases between. Germline CDR1 reads ENHRY; CDR2 reads SYGVKD. Written as DNA, the CDR3 is TGTGCCATCAGTATCCCCGGGACACCGAACACTGAAGCTTTCTTT. Protein: CAISIPGTPNTEAFF.

This clonotype was observed a handful of times. V and J are TRBV4-3 and TRBJ2-5; 9 bases are a match to TRBD2. Unmatched junction bases numbered 5, after V lost 0 bases and J lost 6 bases. Germline loops: CDR1 LGHNA, CDR2 YSLEER. This CDR3 spans 15 amino acids. The CDR3 nucleotides read TGCGCCAGCAGCCAAGATAGGGGACTAGCAAAGACCCAGTACTTC. Residues: CASSQDRGLAKTQYF.

A few counts support this clonotype. This rearrangement joins TRBV29-1 to TRBJ2-1; D is possibly TRBD2 (5 bases). The CDR3 is made up of 13 amino acids. Germline assignment: CDR1 SQVTM and CDR2 ANQGSEA. Trimming shortened V by 6 bases and J by 6 bases, and 15 bases separated the two germline ends. CDR3 in DNA: TGCAGCGTGCTCGAGGGTTACGGCAATGAGCAGTTCTTC. Protein product: CSVLEGYGNEQFF.

V usage is TRBV11-3 and J usage is TRBJ2-2; perhaps TRBD2 as D (6 bases). The V gene lost 5 bases and the J gene lost 6 bases, with 13 bases spanning the gap. CDR3 length equals 14 residues. Germline CDR1 reads SGHNT; CDR2 reads YENEEA. In nucleotides, the CDR3 is TGTGCCAGCAGCGCCTTGTCGGGGGCCGGGGAGCTGTTTTTT. Translation gives CASSALSGAGELFF.

V and J are TRBV7-8 and TRBJ2-1; tentatively, D is TRBD1 (6 bases). V was trimmed by 2 bases and J by 1 base, leaving 15 bases between them. The CDR3 contains 17 residues. Germline V gives CDR1 SGHVS, CDR2 FQNEAQ. The DNA of the CDR3 is TGTGCCAGCAGCTTAAATAGGGGGAGCTGGTCCTACAATGAGCAGTTCTTC. It specifies CASSLNRGSWSYNEQFF.

The genes are TRBV29-1 and TRBJ2-5; D gene ambiguous. Germline loops: CDR1 SQVTM, CDR2 ANQGSEA. This CDR3 region has 11 residues. V was trimmed by 0 bases and J by 10 bases, leaving 9 bases between them. CDR3 DNA sequence: TGCAGCGTTGAAGACCCCTCGGGCCAGTACTTC. Its translation is CSVEDPSGQYF.

This clonotype was detected a few times. The chain employs TRBV7-2 and TRBJ1-6; no clear D gene. This CDR3 spans 12 amino acids. Germline CDR1 and CDR2: SGHTA and FQGNSA. The V gene lost 2 bases and the J gene lost 8 bases, with 4 bases spanning the gap. CDR3: CASSLNHSPLHF. The DNA of the CDR3 is TGTGCCAGCAGCTTAAATCATTCACCCCTCCACTTT.

This chain connects TRBV12-3 or TRBV12-4 to TRBJ1-1; TRBD1 matches 7 bases. This CDR3 region has 15 residues. With V trimmed by 4 bases and J by 8 bases, 13 bases remained unmatched. The CDR3, as DNA: TGTGCCAGCAGTTCCCGGACAGGCGGCTCCCTAGAAGCTTTCTTT. Amino acid sequence: CASSSRTGGSLEAFF.

The CDR3 DNA sequence: TGTGCCAGCAGTTACCAGGGGGCGGACTATGGCTACACCTTC. Translation gives CASSYQGADYGYTF. V gene TRBV6-2 or TRBV6-3 combines with J gene TRBJ1-2; 8 bases are shared with TRBD1. V dropped 2 bases and J dropped 3; count of bases not matched to a gene: 2. Germline CDR1 reads MNHEY; CDR2 reads SVGEGT. The CDR3 covers 14 residues.

The V call is TRBV6-2 or TRBV6-3, the J call TRBJ2-1; 13 bases map to TRBD2. V lost 0 bases, J lost 1 base, and 6 bases stayed unmatched. Germline-derived CDR1 and CDR2 are MNHEY and SVGEGT. The CDR3 contains 19 residues. Here the CDR3 DNA reads TGTGCCAGCAGTTACTCTACTAGCGGGAGGGCCCTTTCCTACAATGAGCAGTTCTTC. Encoded protein: CASSYSTSGRALSYNEQFF.

This clonotype was recorded many times. The V gene is TRBV12-3 or TRBV12-4, the J gene TRBJ1-3; D unclear. Trimming removed 6 bases at V and 0 bases at J, with 6 bases between. The length of the CDR3 is 13 residues. The CDR3 coding sequence is TGTGCCAGCAGACAGAGCTCTGGAAACACCATATATTTT. Translation: CASRQSSGNTIYF.

The gene calls are TRBV20-1 and TRBJ2-5; D is unresolved. Deletions cut 3 bases from V and 5 bases from J, with 19 bases between. The CDR3 consists of 15 residues. Looked up from germline, CDR1 is DFQATT and CDR2 is SNEGSKA (reference sequence). As DNA, the CDR3 is TGCAGTGCTAGTGACGGCTTTCCCCCCCGGGAGACCCAGTACTTC. This codes for CSASDGFPPRETQYF.

The J gene is TRBJ2-5, the V gene TRBV14; the match to TRBD2 covers 12 bases. The CDR3 loop spans 14 amino acids. Trimming at V came to 6 bases and at J to 4 bases, leaving 3 bases not matched to a gene. The germline V gene has CDR1 SGHDN and CDR2 FVKESK. The CDR3 sequence is CASRTSGSPETQYF. The CDR3 region has the DNA TGTGCCAGCAGGACTAGCGGGAGTCCAGAGACCCAGTACTTC.

The chain carries TRBV29-1 and TRBJ1-2, with a weak D call TRBD1 (5 bases). Between the trimmed V and J ends, which lost 2 bases and 3 bases, there was a span of 7 bases. CDR3 size: 12 residues. CDR1 SQVTM and CDR2 ANQGSEA come from the germline V gene. This chain's CDR3 is CSVETRDYGYTF. The CDR3 region has the DNA TGCAGCGTTGAAACCAGGGACTATGGCTACACCTTC.

On this clonotype itself: An end of the junction differs from the germline gene, which may be a read error. V and J are TRBV19 and TRBJ1-2; TRBD1 is a possible D gene (5 bases). In germline, CDR1 is LNHDA, CDR2 SQIVND (reference sequence). The CDR3 is made up of 15 amino acids. The CDR3 protein is CASSIGADPNYGYTF. The CDR3 DNA reads as TGTGCCAGCAGTATAGGGGCTGATCCTAACTATGGCTACACCTTC.

V is TRBV4-1 and J is TRBJ2-3; D gene unclear. V lost 1 base and J 6 bases, leaving 5 bases between the germline ends. The CDR3 consists of 12 residues. Germline assignment: CDR1 MGHRA and CDR2 YSYEKL. CDR3 DNA: TGCGCCAGCAGCCAAGTGCGTGATACGCAGTATTTT. It specifies CASSQVRDTQYF.

The chain employs TRBV6-6 and TRBJ1-5; D is unresolved. CDR1 and CDR2 (germline): MNHNY, SVGAGI (reference sequence). Trimming left V 2 bases short and J 7 bases short, with 15 bases between. The CDR3 is 15 residues long. The CDR3 DNA sequence: TGTGCCAGCAGTTACCCCAATAGGAATACACAGCCCCAGCATTTT. Translating gives CASSYPNRNTQPQHF.